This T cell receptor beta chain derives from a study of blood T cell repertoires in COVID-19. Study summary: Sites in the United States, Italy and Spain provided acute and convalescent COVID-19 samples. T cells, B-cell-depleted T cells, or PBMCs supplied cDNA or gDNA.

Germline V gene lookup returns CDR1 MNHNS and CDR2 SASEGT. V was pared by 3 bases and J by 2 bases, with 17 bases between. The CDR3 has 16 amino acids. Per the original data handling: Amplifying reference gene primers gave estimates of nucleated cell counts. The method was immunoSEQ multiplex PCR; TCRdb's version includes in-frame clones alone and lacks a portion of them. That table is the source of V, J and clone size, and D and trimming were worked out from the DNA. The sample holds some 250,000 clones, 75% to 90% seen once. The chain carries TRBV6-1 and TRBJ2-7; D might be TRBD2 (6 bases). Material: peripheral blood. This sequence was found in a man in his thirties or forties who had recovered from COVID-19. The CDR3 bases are TGTGCCAGCAGTGACGGCCGGGGGTTCTACCCCTACGAGCAGTACTTC. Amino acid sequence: CASSDGRGFYPYEQYF.